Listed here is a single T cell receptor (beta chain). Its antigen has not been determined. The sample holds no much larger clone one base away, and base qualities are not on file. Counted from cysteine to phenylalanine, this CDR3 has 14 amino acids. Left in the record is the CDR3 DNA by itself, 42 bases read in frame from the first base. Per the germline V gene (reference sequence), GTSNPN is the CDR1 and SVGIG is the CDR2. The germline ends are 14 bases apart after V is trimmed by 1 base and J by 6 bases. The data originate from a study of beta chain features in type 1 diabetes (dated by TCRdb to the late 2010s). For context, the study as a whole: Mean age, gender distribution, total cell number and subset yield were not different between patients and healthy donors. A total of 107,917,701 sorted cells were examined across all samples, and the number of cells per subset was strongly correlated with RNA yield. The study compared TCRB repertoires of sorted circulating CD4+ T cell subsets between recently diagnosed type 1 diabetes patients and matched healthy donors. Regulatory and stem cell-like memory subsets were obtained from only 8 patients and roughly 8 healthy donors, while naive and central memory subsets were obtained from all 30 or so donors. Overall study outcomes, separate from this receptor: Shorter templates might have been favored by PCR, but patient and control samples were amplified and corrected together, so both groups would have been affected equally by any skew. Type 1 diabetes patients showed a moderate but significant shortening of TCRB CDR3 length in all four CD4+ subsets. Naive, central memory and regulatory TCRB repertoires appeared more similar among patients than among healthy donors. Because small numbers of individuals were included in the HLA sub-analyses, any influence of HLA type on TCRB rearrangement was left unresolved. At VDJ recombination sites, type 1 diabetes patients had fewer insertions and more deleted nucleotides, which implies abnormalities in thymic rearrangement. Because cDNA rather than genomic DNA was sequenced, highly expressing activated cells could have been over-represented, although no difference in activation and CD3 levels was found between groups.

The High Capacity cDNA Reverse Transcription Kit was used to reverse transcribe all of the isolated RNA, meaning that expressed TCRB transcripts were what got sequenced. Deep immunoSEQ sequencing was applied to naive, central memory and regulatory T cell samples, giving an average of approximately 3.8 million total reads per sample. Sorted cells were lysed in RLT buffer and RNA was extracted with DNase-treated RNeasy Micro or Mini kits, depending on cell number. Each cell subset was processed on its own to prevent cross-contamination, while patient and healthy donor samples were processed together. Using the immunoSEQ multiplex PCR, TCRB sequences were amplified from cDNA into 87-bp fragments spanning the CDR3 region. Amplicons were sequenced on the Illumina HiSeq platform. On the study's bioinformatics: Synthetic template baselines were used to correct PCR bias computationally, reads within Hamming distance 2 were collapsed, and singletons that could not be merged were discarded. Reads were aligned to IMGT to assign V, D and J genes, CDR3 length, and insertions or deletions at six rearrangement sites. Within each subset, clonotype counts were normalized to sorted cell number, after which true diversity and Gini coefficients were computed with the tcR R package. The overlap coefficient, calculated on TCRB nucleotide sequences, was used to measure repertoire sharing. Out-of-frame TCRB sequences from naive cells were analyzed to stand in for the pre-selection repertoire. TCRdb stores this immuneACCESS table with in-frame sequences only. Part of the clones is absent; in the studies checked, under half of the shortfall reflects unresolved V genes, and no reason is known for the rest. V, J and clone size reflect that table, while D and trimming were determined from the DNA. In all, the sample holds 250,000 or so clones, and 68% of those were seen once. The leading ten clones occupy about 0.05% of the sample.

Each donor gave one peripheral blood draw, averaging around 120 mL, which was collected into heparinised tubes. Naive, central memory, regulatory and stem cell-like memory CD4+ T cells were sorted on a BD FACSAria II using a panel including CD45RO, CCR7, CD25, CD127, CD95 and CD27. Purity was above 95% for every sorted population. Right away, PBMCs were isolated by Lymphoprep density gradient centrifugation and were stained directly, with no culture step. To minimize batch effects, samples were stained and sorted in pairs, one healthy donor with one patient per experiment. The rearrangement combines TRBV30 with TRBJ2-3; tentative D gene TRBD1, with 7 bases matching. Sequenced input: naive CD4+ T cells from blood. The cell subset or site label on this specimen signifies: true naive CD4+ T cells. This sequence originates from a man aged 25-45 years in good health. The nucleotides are TGTGCCTGGAGTGGCGGGACAGTGGGGGATACGCAGTATTTT. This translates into CAWSGGTVGDTQYF. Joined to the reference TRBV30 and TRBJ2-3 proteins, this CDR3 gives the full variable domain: SQTIHQWPATLVQPVGSPLSLECTVEGTSNPNLYWYRQAAGRGLQLLFYSVGIGQISSEVPQNLSASRPQDRQFILSSKKLLLSDSGFYLCAWSGGTVGDTQYFGPGTRLTVL.